This T cell receptor beta chain derives from a study of neoadjuvant anti-PD-1 for oral cavity cancer. About the research overall: Most patients had three to four biweekly doses of 3 mg/kg nivolumab before resection. Around day 43, patients without progression received a fourth nivolumab dose before surgery.

Sequencing used immunoSEQ multiplex PCR; TCRdb keeps in-frame clones, though not all of them. The sample holds around 14,000 clones, just over 70% seen once. Germline CDR1 WSHSY, CDR2 SAAADI. Trimming cost V 7 bases and J 4 bases, with 12 bases left between them. The CDR3 has 13 residues. V usage is TRBV10-2 and J usage is TRBJ2-3; D tentatively reads TRBD1 or TRBD2 (6 bases each). Sequenced here: PBMCs, sampled before nivolumab (anti-PD-1) treatment. This receptor was obtained from a person aged 35-79 years with oral cavity squamous cell carcinoma. CDR3 in amino acids: CASTRGQADTQYF. In DNA, the CDR3 is TGCGCCAGCACTCGGGGGCAAGCAGATACGCAGTATTTT.